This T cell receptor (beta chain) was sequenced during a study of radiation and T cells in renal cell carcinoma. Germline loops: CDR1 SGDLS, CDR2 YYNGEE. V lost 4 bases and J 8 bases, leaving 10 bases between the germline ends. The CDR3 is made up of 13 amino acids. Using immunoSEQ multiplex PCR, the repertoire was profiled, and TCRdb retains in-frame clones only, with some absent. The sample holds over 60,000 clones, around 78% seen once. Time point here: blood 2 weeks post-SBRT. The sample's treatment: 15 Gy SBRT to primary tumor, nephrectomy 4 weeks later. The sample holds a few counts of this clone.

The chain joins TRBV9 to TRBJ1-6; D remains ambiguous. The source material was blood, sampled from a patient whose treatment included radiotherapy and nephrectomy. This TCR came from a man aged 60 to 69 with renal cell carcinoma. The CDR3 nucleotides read TGTGCCAGCAGCCCTACGAGGGATTCACCCCTCCACTTT. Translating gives CASSPTRDSPLHF.